The next 19 T cell receptor beta chains were all read from a single sample in a study of T cell clonality in common variable immunodeficiency. Data came from immunoSEQ multiplex PCR; TCRdb stores just in-frame clones and leaves some out. The specimen has 55,000 to 65,000 clones, none found just once. Sequencing was done on a sample of peripheral blood mononuclear cells. Receptors were obtained from a person aged 18 to 70 in good health.

This clone was detected ten times or more. The read falls 3 residues short of the CDR3 end, and the missing part is taken from the germline J gene. The chain carries TRBV28 and TRBJ2-1, with D tentatively TRBD2 (5 bases). This CDR3 spans 15 amino acids. Germline CDR1 MDHEN, CDR2 SYDVKM. The V and J ends lost 6 bases and 3 bases respectively, with 15 bases between them. The chain's CDR3 is CASSTRGLGYNEQFF. The sequenced CDR3 bases are TGTGCCAGCAGCACTCGCGGGCTAGGCTACAATGAG.

This clone has at least ten counts. Read data end 3 residues before the CDR3 end; the end is taken from the germline J gene. V gene TRBV14 combines with J gene TRBJ2-7; TRBD2 is a possible D gene (6 bases). Trimming took off 1 base at V and 0 bases at J, with 13 bases between the two ends. Germline V gives CDR1 SGHDN, CDR2 FVKESK. The length of the CDR3 is 16 residues. CDR3 sequence reads: CASSQGVSGSSYEQYF. CDR3 DNA, as far as it was read: TGTGCCAGCAGCCAAGGGGTTAGCGGTAGCTCCTACGAG.

This clone was counted between two and nine times. An end of the junction differs from the germline gene, which may be a read error. Other DNA variants within this sample encode the same CDR3. The DNA read from the CDR3 is TGTGCTAGCAGCTCTCCGAGCGCCGAGAGAGGCATT. Protein: CASSSPSAERGI. The entire CDR3 reads CASSSPSAERGIQYF. The genes are TRBV11-3 and TRBJ2-4; the D is unclear. Read data end 3 residues before the CDR3 end; the end is taken from the germline J gene. CDR1 and CDR2 (germline): SGHNT, YENEEA. The CDR3 has 15 residues.

This clone was seen ten or more times. Read sequence stops 3 residues before the CDR3 end, and the germline J gene provides the missing end. This rearrangement joins TRBV29-1 to TRBJ1-3; D perhaps matches TRBD1 (6 bases). Germline lookup yields CDR1 SQVTM and CDR2 ANQGSEA. The CDR3 is made up of 12 amino acids. V was cut by 3 bases and J by 3 bases, with 6 bases left in between. The DNA read from the CDR3 is TGCAGCGTTGACAGGGGTGGAAACACC. Translated: CSVDRGGNT. The whole CDR3 sequence is CSVDRGGNTIYF.

Regarding this clone: Read data end 3 residues before the CDR3 end; the end is taken from the germline J gene. The J gene is TRBJ1-6, the V gene TRBV10-2, with 8 nucleotides matching TRBD1. Germline values: CDR1 WSHSY, CDR2 SAAADI. The J segment lost 7 bases and the V segment lost 2 bases, leaving 4 bases of the junction unmatched. The CDR3 is 15 amino acids. CDR3 bases read: TGCGCCAGCAGTGAGATGACAGGGGAGAATTCACCC. It translates to CASSEMTGENSP. The complete CDR3 reads CASSEMTGENSPLHF.

This clone was counted ten times or more. The read gets to within 3 residues of the CDR3 end, and the germline J gene fills in the rest. The chain has TRBV6-2 or TRBV6-3 and TRBJ2-3; 11 nucleotides agree with TRBD2. J was trimmed by 5 bases and V by 2 bases; bases with no gene match: 3. The CDR3 is 15 residues long. The germline CDR1 and CDR2 sequences are MNHEY and SVGEGT. CDR3 bases read: TGTGCCAGCAGTTACCTAGCGGGAGGCATAGATACG. It is translated as CASSYLAGGIDT. The CDR3 as a whole reads CASSYLAGGIDTQYF.

This clone was observed many times. The CDR3 end falls 3 residues outside the read, so it is completed with the germline J gene. V is TRBV24-1 and J is TRBJ2-5, with 15 bases matching TRBD2. Germline CDR1 and CDR2: KGHDR and SFDVKD. V shed 4 bases, J shed 3 bases, and the junction held 5 bases outside the gene matches. The CDR3 has 17 residues. CDR3 protein: CATSDLGLAGGKETQYF. The sequenced part of the CDR3 DNA is TGTGCCACCAGTGACTTGGGACTAGCGGGAGGTAAAGAGACC.

This clone was found a few times. The read ends 3 residues shy of where the CDR3 ends; the end is completed using the germline J gene. V usage is TRBV19 and J usage is TRBJ2-2, with D maybe TRBD2 (6 bases). The V gene's germline CDR1 is LNHDA and CDR2 SQIVND (reference sequence). With 9 bases removed from V and 2 bases from J, the gap between germline ends came to 22 bases. The CDR3 is made up of 17 amino acids. The CDR3 bases that were read are TGTGCCAGCACTCATGGACGGCGGGGTCTCAACACCGGGGAG. Its protein product is CASTHGRRGLNTGE. The entire CDR3 sequence reads CASTHGRRGLNTGELFF.

This clone was observed at least ten times. The read falls 3 residues short of the CDR3 end, and the missing part is taken from the germline J gene. V and J are TRBV2 and TRBJ2-7; D uncertain. CDR1 is SNHLY and CDR2 is FYNNEI in the germline V gene. This CDR3 contains 11 residues. With 5 bases removed from V and 2 bases from J, the gap between germline ends came to 4 bases. The sequenced CDR3 bases are TGTGCCAGCAGTTACACCTACGAG. Translating it yields CASSYTYE. Given in full, the CDR3 is CASSYTYEQYF. The variable domain in full, completed from reference TRBV2 and TRBJ2-7, reads EPEVTQTPSHQVTQMGQEVILRCVPISNHLYFYWYRQILGQKVEFLVSFYNNEISEKSEIFDDQFSVERPDGSNFTLKIRSTKLEDSAMYFCASSYTYEQYFGPGTRLTVT.

This clone has a handful of counts. The CDR3 end is not reached by the read, which stops 3 residues before it; the germline J gene fills it in. V and J are TRBV14 and TRBJ2-5; D is possibly TRBD2 (6 bases). The V gene's germline CDR1 is SGHDN and CDR2 FVKESK. Between the trimmed V and J ends, which lost 1 base and 3 bases, there was a span of 18 bases. The CDR3 extends over 17 amino acids. CDR3 protein: CASSQAKGLALKETQYF. CDR3 DNA, as far as it was read: TGTGCCAGCAGCCAAGCCAAGGGTCTAGCGCTAAAAGAGACC.

This clone has ten or more counts. Coverage ceases 3 residues before the CDR3 finishes, and the germline J gene fills in the end. The rearrangement uses TRBV29-1 and TRBJ2-7; D is uncertain. In germline, CDR1 is SQVTM, CDR2 ANQGSEA. V lost 7 bases to trimming and J lost 1 base, with 11 bases between them. The CDR3 has 12 residues. The CDR3 spells CSASTDSYEQYF. CDR3 DNA (partial): TGCAGCGCCTCGACTGATTCCTACGAG.

This clone was picked up many times. The sequence runs out 3 residues before the end of the CDR3; the remainder is reconstructed from the germline J gene. This chain links TRBV5-1 with TRBJ2-7; 11 positions match TRBD2. There are 16 residues in the CDR3. Losses at the gene ends were 0 bases for V and 3 bases for J; bases not matched to a gene: 5. Germline V gives CDR1 SGHRS, CDR2 YFSETQ. The CDR3 spells CASSLEGTSGLYEQYF. Partial CDR3 DNA: TGCGCCAGCAGCTTGGAAGGGACTAGCGGACTCTACGAG.

This clone came up many times. Read sequence stops 3 residues before the CDR3 end, and the germline J gene provides the missing end. The chain carries TRBV6-1 and TRBJ1-1; D unclear. The CDR3 extends over 14 amino acids. CDR1 MNHNS and CDR2 SASEGT come from the germline V gene. V dropped 1 base and J dropped 1 base, with 7 bases sitting between them. The covered CDR3 bases are TGTGCCAGCAGTGAAGGGCAAGGGAACACTGAA. Translated, it gives CASSEGQGNTE. The entire CDR3 reads CASSEGQGNTEAFF.

This clone has ten or more counts. The CDR3 end falls 3 residues outside the read, so it is completed with the germline J gene. The chain has TRBV7-2 and TRBJ2-1, with 7 bases identical to TRBD2. CDR1 and CDR2 from the germline V gene are SGHTA and FQGNSA. This CDR3 contains 15 residues. Trimming cost V 5 bases and J 0 bases; bases outside gene matches: 4. CDR3 bases read: TGTGCCAGCAGCCTACTAGCGAGCTCCTACAATGAG. Amino acids: CASSLLASSYNE. The complete CDR3 reads CASSLLASSYNEQFF.

This clone was observed many times. Read coverage stops 3 residues before the CDR3 terminus; the germline J gene supplies the remainder. This sequence joins TRBV20-1 and TRBJ1-1; D is undetermined. V lost 0 bases and J lost 3, with 14 bases in between. Germline-derived CDR1 and CDR2 are DFQATT and SNEGSKA (reference sequence). This CDR3 region has 15 residues. The CDR3 is CSAREVSGSDTEAFF. The sequenced CDR3 bases are TGCAGTGCTAGAGAGGTATCCGGAAGCGACACTGAA.

This clone was counted many times. The CDR3 is cut off 3 residues early in the read; its end comes from the germline J gene. The rearrangement joins TRBV2 to TRBJ2-2; tentative D call: TRBD1 (5 bases). The CDR3 extends over 16 amino acids. Trimming removed 2 bases at V and 4 bases at J, with 14 bases between. Germline loops: CDR1 SNHLY, CDR2 FYNNEI. CDR3 sequence reads: CASSEKTVRSTGELFF. CDR3 DNA, as far as it was read: TGTGCCAGCAGTGAAAAGACAGTGCGAAGCACCGGGGAG.

This clone has ten or more counts. The CDR3 is cut off 3 residues early in the read; its end comes from the germline J gene. The chain joins TRBV12-3 or TRBV12-4 to TRBJ2-1, with D tentatively TRBD2 (6 bases). The CDR3 extends over 12 amino acids. Trimming took 6 bases from V and 7 from J, leaving 10 bases between them. The DNA read from the CDR3 is TGTGCCAGCAGCGGACTAAAAAATGAG. Translation gives CASSGLKNE. The complete CDR3 protein is CASSGLKNEQFF.

This clone was recorded many times. The CDR3 end is not reached by the read, which stops 3 residues before it; the germline J gene fills it in. The V call is TRBV6-2 or TRBV6-3, the J call TRBJ2-5; 7 bases match TRBD1. There are 13 residues in the CDR3. The ends lost 6 bases at V and 4 bases at J; junction bases unmatched: 5. The V gene's germline CDR1 is MNHEY and CDR2 SVGEGT. The CDR3 protein is CASRTTGLETQYF. The CDR3 bases that were read are TGTGCCAGCAGAACGACAGGGTTAGAGACC.

This clone showed up many times. The missing CDR3 end, 3 residues past where the read stops, is filled in from the germline J gene. V and J are TRBV20-1 and TRBJ2-1; the match to TRBD2 covers 7 bases. CDR3 length: 16 amino acids. V was pared by 3 bases and J by 1 base, with 9 bases of the junction left unmatched. The germline V gene has CDR1 DFQATT and CDR2 SNEGSKA (reference sequence). CDR3 residues: CSASGGSFGSYNEQFF. The CDR3 bases that were read are TGCAGTGCTAGCGGCGGGAGCTTTGGTTCCTACAATGAG.